Listed here is a single T cell receptor beta chain. The target antigen is unknown. This record belongs to a study of OX40 agonist ivuxolimab in advanced cancers. Findings of the study overall: Expanded clones tended on average to be more numerous among CD8+ T cells than CD4+. At 0.1 to 3.0 mg/kg and by week 6, clonal expansion occurred in CD4+ and CD8+ blood T cells.

The germline V gene has CDR1 LNHDA and CDR2 SQIVND (reference sequence). V was clipped by 0 bases and J by 5 bases, with 13 bases between them. There are 15 residues in the CDR3. Assay: immunoSEQ multiplex PCR; the TCRdb copy retains only in-frame clones and omits some. The data hold 95,000 to 150,000 clones, with 75% to 90% observed a single time. Sequences were derived from CD4+ or CD8+ T cells sorted from blood, sampled in a trial of the OX40 agonist ivuxolimab. The source of this sequence is an adult with an advanced solid tumor such as melanoma, head and neck, liver or kidney cancer. The V gene is TRBV19, the J gene TRBJ2-5; D unresolved. CDR3 region: CASSIERSGRETQYF. The CDR3 DNA reads TGTGCCAGTAGTATAGAGCGGTCTGGACGGGAGACCCAGTACTTC.